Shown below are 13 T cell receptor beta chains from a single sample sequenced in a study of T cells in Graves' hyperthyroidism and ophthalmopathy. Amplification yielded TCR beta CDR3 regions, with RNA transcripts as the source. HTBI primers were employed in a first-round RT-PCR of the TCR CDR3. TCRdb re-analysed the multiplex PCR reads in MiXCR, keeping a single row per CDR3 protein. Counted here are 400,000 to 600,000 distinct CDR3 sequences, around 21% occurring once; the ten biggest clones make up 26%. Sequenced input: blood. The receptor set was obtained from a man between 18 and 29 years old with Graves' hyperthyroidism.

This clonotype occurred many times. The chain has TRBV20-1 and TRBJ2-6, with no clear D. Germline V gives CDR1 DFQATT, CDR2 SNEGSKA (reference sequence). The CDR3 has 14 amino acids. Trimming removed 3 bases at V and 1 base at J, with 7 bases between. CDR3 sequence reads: CSASRVSGANVLTF. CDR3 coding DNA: TGCAGTGCTAGTCGAGTGTCTGGGGCCAACGTCCTGACTTTC.

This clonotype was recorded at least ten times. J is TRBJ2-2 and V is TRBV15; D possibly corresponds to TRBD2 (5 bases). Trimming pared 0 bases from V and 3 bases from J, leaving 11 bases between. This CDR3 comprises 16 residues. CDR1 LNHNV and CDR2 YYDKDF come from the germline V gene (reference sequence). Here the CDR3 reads CATSRDSLADTGELFF. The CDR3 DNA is TGTGCCACCAGCAGAGATTCTCTAGCAGACACCGGGGAGCTGTTTTTT.

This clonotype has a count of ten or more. The DNA for the CDR3 is TGTGCCAGCAGTTTACTGGGCCCGCCGAACACCGGGGAGCTGTTTTTT. Translated: CASSLLGPPNTGELFF. The chain is built from TRBV12-3 or TRBV12-4 and TRBJ2-2; D is unclear. The CDR3 covers 16 residues. The ends were cut back, 2 bases at V and 0 bases at J, with 10 bases in the middle.

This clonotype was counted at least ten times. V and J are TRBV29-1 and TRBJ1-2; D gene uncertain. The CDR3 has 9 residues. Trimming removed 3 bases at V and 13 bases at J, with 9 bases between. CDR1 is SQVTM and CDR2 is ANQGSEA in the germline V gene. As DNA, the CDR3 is TGCAGCGTTGACGCAGGCCCCACCTTC. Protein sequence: CSVDAGPTF.

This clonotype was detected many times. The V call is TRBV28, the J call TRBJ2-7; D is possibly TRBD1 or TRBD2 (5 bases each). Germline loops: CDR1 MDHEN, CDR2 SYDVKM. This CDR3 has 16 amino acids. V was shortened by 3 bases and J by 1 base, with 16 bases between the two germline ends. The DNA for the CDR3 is TGTGCCAGCAGTTTTGTTGGGACCGAGCCTTCCTACGAGCAGTACTTC. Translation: CASSFVGTEPSYEQYF. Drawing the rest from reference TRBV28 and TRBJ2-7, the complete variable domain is DVKVTQSSRYLVKRTGEKVFLECVQDMDHENMFWYRQDPGLGLRLIYFSYDVKMKEKGDIPEGYSVSREKKERFSLILESASTNQTSMYLCASSFVGTEPSYEQYFGPGTRLTVT.

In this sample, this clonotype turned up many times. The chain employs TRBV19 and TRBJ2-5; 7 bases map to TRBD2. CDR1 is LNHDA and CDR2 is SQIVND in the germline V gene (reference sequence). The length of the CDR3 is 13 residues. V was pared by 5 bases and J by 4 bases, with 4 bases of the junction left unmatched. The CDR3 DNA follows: TGTGCCAGTAGTTTTCTAGCGGCAGAGACCCAGTACTTC. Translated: CASSFLAAETQYF.

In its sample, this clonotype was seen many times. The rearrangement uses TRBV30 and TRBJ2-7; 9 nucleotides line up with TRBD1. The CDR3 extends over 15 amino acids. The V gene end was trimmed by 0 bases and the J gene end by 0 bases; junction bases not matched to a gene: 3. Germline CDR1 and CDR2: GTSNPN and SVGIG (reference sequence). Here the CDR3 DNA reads TGTGCCTGGAGTGTCGGGACAGGGTCCTCCTACGAGCAGTACTTC. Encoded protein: CAWSVGTGSSYEQYF.

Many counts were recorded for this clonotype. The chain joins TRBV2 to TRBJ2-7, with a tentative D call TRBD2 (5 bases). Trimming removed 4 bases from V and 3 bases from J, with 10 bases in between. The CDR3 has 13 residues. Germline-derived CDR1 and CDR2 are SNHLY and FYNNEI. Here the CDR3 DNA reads TGTGCCAGCAGTGTCCATGAGGGCTACGAGCAGTACTTC. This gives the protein CASSVHEGYEQYF.

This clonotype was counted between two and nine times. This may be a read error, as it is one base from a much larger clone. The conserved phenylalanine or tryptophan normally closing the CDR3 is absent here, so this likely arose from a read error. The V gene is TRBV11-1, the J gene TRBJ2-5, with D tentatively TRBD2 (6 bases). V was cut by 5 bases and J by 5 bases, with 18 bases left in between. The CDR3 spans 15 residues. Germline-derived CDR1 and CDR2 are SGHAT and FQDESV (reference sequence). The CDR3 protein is CASSPTGTQEETQYL. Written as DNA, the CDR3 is TGTGCCAGCAGCCCCACCGGGACTCAAGAGGAGACCCAGTACCTC.

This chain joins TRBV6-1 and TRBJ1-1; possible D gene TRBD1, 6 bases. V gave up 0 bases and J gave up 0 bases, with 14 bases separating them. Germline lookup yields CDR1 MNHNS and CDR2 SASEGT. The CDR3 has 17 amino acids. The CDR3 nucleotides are TGTGCCAGCAGTGAAGCGACTTGGGACACCTTGAACACTGAAGCTTTCTTT. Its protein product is CASSEATWDTLNTEAFF.

CDR3 sequence (DNA): TGCGCCAGCAGCTCACAGGGTGGTGGAGACATTCAGTACTTC. Protein: CASSSQGGGDIQYF. The J gene is TRBJ2-4, the V gene TRBV5-1; tentative D call: TRBD1 (6 bases). CDR1 is SGHRS and CDR2 is YFSETQ in the germline V gene. This CDR3 region has 14 residues. V was shortened by 3 bases and J by 8 bases, with 15 bases between the two germline ends.

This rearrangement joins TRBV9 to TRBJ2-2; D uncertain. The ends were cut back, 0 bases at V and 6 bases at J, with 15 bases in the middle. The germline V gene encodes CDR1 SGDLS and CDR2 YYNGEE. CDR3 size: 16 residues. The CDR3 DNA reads TGTGCCAGCAGCGTAGCCTCGACGTCTGTAGCCGGGGAGCTGTTTTTT. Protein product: CASSVASTSVAGELFF.

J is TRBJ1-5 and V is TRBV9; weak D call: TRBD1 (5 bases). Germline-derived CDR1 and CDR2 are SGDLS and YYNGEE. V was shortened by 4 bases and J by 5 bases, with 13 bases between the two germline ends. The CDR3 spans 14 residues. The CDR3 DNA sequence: TGTGCCAGCAGCCGTGGGGGGTTAGATCAGCCCCAGCATTTT. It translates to CASSRGGLDQPQHF. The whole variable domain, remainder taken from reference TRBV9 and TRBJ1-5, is DSGVTQTPKHLITATGQRVTLRCSPRSGDLSVYWYQQSLDQGLQFLIQYYNGEERAKGNILERFSAQQFPDLHSELNLSSLELGDSALYFCASSRGGLDQPQHFGDGTRLSIL.